The clone carrying this T cell receptor (beta chain) was counted ten times or more. The antigen remains unidentified. This sample was taken from a study of T cell repertoires in cytomegalovirus infection. Study in general: Public TCR beta signatures indicated both CMV infection and matching HLA type. Overall study findings and caveats: CMV-specific TCR beta clonotypes restricted by HLA-C were the ones dominating the ex vivo response. Cumulative public TCR beta family frequency identified CMV carriers with the relevant HLA.

V lost 7 bases, J lost 9 bases, and 13 bases lay in between. This CDR3 has 12 amino acids. MiXCR was run by TCRdb on the reads, yielding one entry per CDR3 protein. The data show roughly 180,000 distinct CDR3 sequences, with roughly 28% seen just once and roughly 32% held by the top ten. This TCR derives from a human donor in good health (CMV status not recorded). Some clones in this sample may be carry-over from other donors' samples. This chain joins TRBV12-3 or TRBV12-4 and TRBJ2-1; D remains ambiguous. The sequencing input was PBMCs. The CDR3 is CASTRKSLEQFF. The CDR3 DNA reads as TGTGCCAGCACCAGGAAGAGCCTTGAGCAGTTCTTC.